These T cell receptor beta chains were read from a single sample in a study of blood T cell repertoires in COVID-19. TCRdb keeps only in-frame clones here, not all; method: immunoSEQ multiplex PCR. The table lists about 480,000 clones, around nine tenths of them singletons. The sequenced sample consisted of PBMCs or T cells enriched from blood (not recorded which). The receptor set was obtained from a woman in her thirties or forties who had recovered from COVID-19. Each CDR3 is given with its conserved first and last residue. D genes are given only for firm matches. Where a row states a size, it is once, few, many or the class of an expanded clone; other rows omit it.

>TRBJ2-2|few|TRBV18|-
TGTGCCAGCTCCCGGGACTCCGCTGACGGGGAGCTGTTTTTT
CASSRDSADGELFF
>TRBJ1-3|-|TRBV7-2|-
TGTGCCAGCAGCTTAGTTTCGCACATTGGAAACACCATATATTTT
CASSLVSHIGNTIYF
>TRBJ1-2|few|TRBV25-1|-
TGTGCCAGCAGTGACCTGGCCAGGGCCCATGGCTACACCTTC
CASSDLARAHGYTF
>TRBJ2-7|-|TRBV20-1|-
TGCAGTGCTAGTATCCTTTTTAATTACGAGCAGTACTTC
CSASILFNYEQYF
>TRBJ1-3|-|TRBV11-2|-
TGTGCCAGCAGCTTTGACTCGGGGTTTGGAAACACCATATATTTT
CASSFDSGFGNTIYF
>TRBJ1-1|once|TRBV10-1|-
TGCGCCAGCAGCCCCACTCGGTCAGGGGCTGAAGCTTTCTTT
CASSPTRSGAEAFF
>TRBJ1-1|few|TRBV5-1|-
TGCGCCAGCAGCACCCAGGCGAACACTGAAGCTTTCTTT
CASSTQANTEAFF
>TRBJ2-2|few|TRBV9|-
TGTGCCAGCAGCCAGGAGGGCAGGAGCACCGGGGAGCTGTTTTTT
CASSQEGRSTGELFF
>TRBJ1-3|-|TRBV10-3|-
TGTGCCATCAGTGAAAACGGCGGGAACACCATATATTTT
CAISENGGNTIYF
>TRBJ2-2|-|TRBV4-1|TRBD1
TGCGCCAGCAGCTCCGGGACAGGGGTAGGGACCGGGGAGCTGTTTTTT
CASSSGTGVGTGELFF
>TRBJ1-5|once|TRBV19|-
TGTGCCTCAGGGCTAGGACCACCTAATCAGCCCCAGCATTTT
CASGLGPPNQPQHF
>TRBJ2-2|-|TRBV3-1/TRBV3-2|-
TGTGCCAGCAGCCCAAGCGGACTATTAGGCAGGGAGCTGTTTTTT
CASSPSGLLGRELFF
>TRBJ1-4|-|TRBV6-5|-
TGTGCCAGCAGGAGACAGGTGGCAACTAATGAAAAACTGTTTTTT
CASRRQVATNEKLFF
>TRBJ2-7|-|TRBV3-1/TRBV3-2|TRBD1
TGTGCCAGCTCGACAGGGACACACTACGAGCAGTACTTC
CASSTGTHYEQYF
>TRBJ2-7|-|TRBV5-1|TRBD2
TGCGCCAGCAGCTTAACTAGCGGGAGCATAGGGCAGTACTTC
CASSLTSGSIGQYF
>TRBJ2-3|-|TRBV30|-
TGTGCCTGGAGCGGCCAGGGGACATACACAGATACGCAGTATTTT
CAWSGQGTYTDTQYF
>TRBJ1-1|-|TRBV11-2|-
TGTGCCAGCAGCTTCTTCACATACAGGGACCGCGGGACTGAAGCTTTCTTT
CASSFFTYRDRGTEAFF
>TRBJ1-5|once|TRBV5-4|-
TGTGCCAGCAGCCTAGATAGCAATCAGCCCCAGCATTTT
CASSLDSNQPQHF
>TRBJ2-7|-|TRBV5-1|-
TGCGCCAGCAGCTTGGATGGGAGCACTTACGAGCAGTACTTC
CASSLDGSTYEQYF
>TRBJ1-3|-|TRBV30|-
TGTGCCTGGAGCCCGGGACTTACTGGAAACACCATATATTTT
CAWSPGLTGNTIYF
>TRBJ2-3|-|TRBV19|-
TGTGCCAGTAGTATATTCCGAGTGAGGACTAGCACAGATACGCAGTATTTT
CASSIFRVRTSTDTQYF
>TRBJ1-2|-|TRBV20-1|-
TGCAGTGCCGAACGGGGGGATGGCTACACCTTC
CSAERGDGYTF
>TRBJ1-4|-|TRBV29-1|-
TGCAGCGGTACGGGGGGGTTTGGTAATGAAAAACTGTTTTTT
CSGTGGFGNEKLFF
>TRBJ2-2|-|TRBV19|TRBD2
TGTGCCAGTAGTGCCCGCTTGGGACTAGCGGGAGCCCACACCGGGGAGCTGTTTTTT
CASSARLGLAGAHTGELFF
>TRBJ1-2|-|TRBV10-3|-
TGTGCCATCAGTGAGTCATTGGGCGCCTATGGCTACACCTTC
CAISESLGAYGYTF
>TRBJ1-2|-|TRBV29-1|TRBD1
TGCAGCGTTGAATGGCCGACAGGGGACTATGGCTACACCTTC
CSVEWPTGDYGYTF
>TRBJ2-2|-|TRBV19|-
TGTGCCAGTAGCCCCCTTCTGAGAACCGGGGAGCTGTTTTTT
CASSPLLRTGELFF
>TRBJ1-5|-|TRBV5-1|-
TGCGCCAGCAGCTTGTTCGGGGATCAGCCCCAGCATTTT
CASSLFGDQPQHF